Listed here are 17 T cell receptor beta chains from one sample, sequenced in a study of T cells in Graves' hyperthyroidism and ophthalmopathy. Amplification yielded TCR beta CDR3 regions, with RNA transcripts as the source. The primer set for the first-round RT-PCR of the TCR CDR3 was HTBI. TCRdb passed the multiplex PCR reads through MiXCR, listing each CDR3 protein once. Of 350,000 or so distinct CDR3 sequences in the sample, under 25% were seen once. Sequences were obtained from blood. These receptors originate from a woman aged 45-60 years with Graves' hyperthyroidism.

Many counts were recorded for this clonotype. The chain carries TRBV20-1 and TRBJ2-7; TRBD1 agrees at 10 bases. With 2 bases clipped from V and 5 bases from J, the junction kept 6 bases outside the gene matches. From germline, CDR1 is DFQATT and CDR2 SNEGSKA (reference sequence). This CDR3 contains 14 residues. The CDR3 DNA follows: TGCAGTGCTAGAACCGGGACAGGGGTTCACGAGCAGTACTTC. This sequence encodes CSARTGTGVHEQYF.

This clonotype has at least ten counts. The chain has TRBV20-1 and TRBJ2-7; TRBD1 aligns across 12 bases. This CDR3 spans 14 amino acids. Germline V lookup: CDR1 DFQATT, CDR2 SNEGSKA (reference sequence). The V gene end was trimmed by 5 bases and the J gene end by 7 bases; junction bases not matched to a gene: 9. CDR3 nucleotide sequence: TGCAGTGCTCTTCCGGGACAGGGGGCGGGAGAGCAGTACTTC. It translates to CSALPGQGAGEQYF.

In this sample, this clonotype turned up many times. The gene calls are TRBV24-1 and TRBJ2-5; 8 bases are a match to TRBD1. Per the germline V gene, CDR1 is KGHDR and CDR2 is SFDVKD. The ends lost 3 bases at V and 5 bases at J; junction bases unmatched: 7. The CDR3 spans 15 residues. Here the CDR3 DNA reads TGTGCCACCAGTGATACGGACAGGGTGGGGGAGACCCAGTACTTC. This translates into CATSDTDRVGETQYF.

V usage is TRBV19 and J usage is TRBJ1-2; D unresolved. V was pared by 1 base and J by 8 bases, with 23 bases between. This CDR3 has 17 amino acids. Germline assignment: CDR1 LNHDA and CDR2 SQIVND (reference sequence). CDR3 sequence (DNA): TGTGCCAGTAGTATAGTCGACACCCTATGGACTTCGACGGGCTACACCTTC. This translates into CASSIVDTLWTSTGYTF.

This clonotype was counted a few times. V and J are TRBV6-1 and TRBJ1-6; no definite D call. Per the germline V gene, CDR1 is MNHNS and CDR2 is SASEGT. CDR3 size: 15 residues. V was clipped by 4 bases and J by 5 bases, with 12 bases between them. The CDR3 loop reads CASSAQKGHNSPLHF. DNA of the CDR3: TGTGCCAGCAGTGCACAAAAGGGTCATAATTCACCCCTCCACTTT.

This clonotype has ten or more counts. The genes are TRBV20-1 and TRBJ2-1; TRBD1 might be the D (5 bases). The CDR3 is 16 amino acids. The germline V and J ends were trimmed by 1 base and 4 bases, with 17 bases remaining between them. Germline assignment: CDR1 DFQATT and CDR2 SNEGSKA (reference sequence). CDR3: CSARAARSPGYNEQFF. The CDR3 nucleotides read TGCAGTGCTAGAGCGGCCCGGTCGCCAGGGTACAATGAGCAGTTCTTC.

This chain links TRBV6-1 with TRBJ2-1; the match to TRBD2 covers 11 bases. CDR1 is MNHNS, CDR2 SASEGT, per germline. With V trimmed by 9 bases and J by 7 bases, 5 bases remained unmatched. The CDR3 is 13 residues long. The CDR3, as DNA: TGTGCCAGGATAGCGGGGGGGAAGAATGAGCAGTTCTTC. Translating it yields CARIAGGKNEQFF.

This clonotype was seen a single time. The chain has TRBV6-4 and TRBJ1-2, with 7 bases that match TRBD1. J gave up 4 bases and V 6 bases, and 5 bases lay outside the gene matches. CDR1 MRHNA and CDR2 SNTAGT come from the germline V gene. CDR3 length: 13 residues. The CDR3: CASRQGIGYGYTF. In nucleotides, the CDR3 is TGTGCCAGCAGACAGGGGATAGGCTATGGCTACACCTTC.

The gene calls are TRBV5-1 and TRBJ2-1, with TRBD2 identical over 7 bases. The length of the CDR3 is 14 residues. The V and J ends lost 5 bases and 6 bases, in that order; junction bases with no gene match: 8. Germline loops: CDR1 SGHRS, CDR2 YFSETQ. CDR3 loop: CASSAGTTTNEQFF. CDR3 DNA sequence: TGCGCCAGCAGTGCCGGGACTACGACCAATGAGCAGTTCTTC.

This clonotype was counted ten times or more. The chain carries TRBV12-3 or TRBV12-4 and TRBJ1-2; D may be TRBD1 (6 bases). Trimming took 8 bases from V and 7 from J, leaving 17 bases between them. The CDR3 sequence is 13 residues long. CDR3 coding DNA: TGTGCCAGCGGCAAACAGGGTTCCGGTGGCTACACCTTC. This encodes CASGKQGSGGYTF.

The chain links TRBV19 to TRBJ2-7, with D hard to call. The CDR3 is 13 amino acids. Trimming pared 5 bases from V and 2 bases from J, leaving 10 bases between. Germline lookup yields CDR1 LNHDA and CDR2 SQIVND (reference sequence). CDR3 DNA sequence: TGTGCCAGTAGTCGCGGAGATGCCTACGAGCAGTACTTC. Translating gives CASSRGDAYEQYF. The full variable domain, rest sourced from reference TRBV19 and TRBJ2-7, is DGGITQSPKYLFRKEGQNVTLSCEQNLNHDAMYWYRQDPGQGLRLIYYSQIVNDFQKGDIAEGYSVSREKKESFPLTVTSAQKNPTAFYLCASSRGDAYEQYFGPGTRLTVT.

This clonotype was detected only a few times. The V and J genes are TRBV5-8 and TRBJ1-4, with D unclear. Germline V gives CDR1 SGHTS, CDR2 YDEGEE. V was shortened by 2 bases and J by 5 bases, with 7 bases between the two germline ends. The CDR3 consists of 13 residues. For the CDR3, the DNA is TGTGCCAGCAGCTTCCACGGGAATGAAAAACTGTTTTTT. This gives the protein CASSFHGNEKLFF. Variable domain in full (rest from reference TRBV5-8 and TRBJ1-4): EAGVTQSPTHLIKTRGQQATLRCSPISGHTSVYWYQQALGLGLQFLLWYDEGEERNRGNFPPRFSGRQFPNYSSELNVNALELEDSALYLCASSFHGNEKLFFGSGTQLSVL.

The chain couples TRBV4-1 to TRBJ2-6, with D uncertain. V lost 1 base, J lost 0 bases, and 7 bases lay in between. The CDR3 covers 16 residues. The germline gives CDR1 MGHRA, CDR2 YSYEKL. DNA for the CDR3: TGCGCCAGCAGCCAAGCCGGTAGCTCTGGGGCCAACGTCCTGACTTTC. It specifies CASSQAGSSGANVLTF.

This clonotype was seen at least ten times. CDR3 in amino acids: CASSLGGGGGDTQYF. The CDR3 region has the DNA TGTGCCAGCAGTTTAGGCGGGGGGGGGGGAGATACGCAGTATTTT. The chain couples TRBV28 to TRBJ2-3, with 9 bases fitting TRBD2. The CDR3 contains 15 residues. V dropped 2 bases and J dropped 5; count of bases not matched to a gene: 5. Germline V CDR1 and CDR2: MDHEN, SYDVKM.

This clonotype was counted many times. The J gene is TRBJ1-2, the V gene TRBV3-1, with 11 bases matching TRBD1. Germline V gives CDR1 LGHDT, CDR2 YNNKEL (reference sequence). V lost 4 bases and J lost 7; bases outside the gene matches: 5. CDR3 size: 14 residues. CDR3 in DNA: TGTGCCAGCAGCCCCGCCGGGACAGGGGGTGGCTACACCTTC. This sequence encodes CASSPAGTGGGYTF.

The V call is TRBV5-4, the J call TRBJ1-3; TRBD1 might be the D (5 bases). Germline CDR1 is SGHNT and CDR2 is YYREEE (reference sequence). V was trimmed by 5 bases and J by 0 bases, leaving 18 bases between them. There are 17 residues in the CDR3. The CDR3, as DNA: TGTGCCAGCAGTCGCCTTACTACAGGAGTCTCTGGAAACACCATATATTTT. Its protein product is CASSRLTTGVSGNTIYF.

On this clonotype itself: One base away lies a much larger clone, so this may be a sequencing read error. The chain combines TRBV6-8 with TRBJ2-1; 10 bases are a match to TRBD1. The J call may be incorrect, as the DNA end agrees better with TRBJ2-7. This CDR3 has 16 amino acids. In germline, CDR1 is MNHGY, CDR2 SAAAGT. The CDR3: CASSYSGTGAYNEQYF. The CDR3 DNA reads TGTGCCAGCAGTTACTCAGGGACAGGGGCCTACAATGAGCAGTACTTC.